This TCR beta chain was recovered during a study of cytotoxic CD8 clonotypes in ibrutinib-treated CLL. Study observations and caveats: Under treatment, the uncommon public clonotypes either contracted or remained stable.

This CDR3 has 15 residues. V dropped 2 bases and J dropped 0 bases, with 10 bases sitting between them. Germline CDR1 is SEHNR and CDR2 is FQNEAQ (reference sequence). The intended depth for sequencing was 1 in 200,000 to 1 in 1 million T cells. Profiled with immunoSEQ multiplex PCR; TCRdb holds only in-frame clones, not every one. This table has 150,000 or so clones, more than 80% appearing once. Regarding this clone: Its antigen is not identified.

The chain employs TRBV7-9 and TRBJ1-2; a weak D match, TRBD1 (5 bases). The source was PBMCs, collected after 24 months of ibrutinib treatment. The clonotype originates from a human donor with chronic lymphocytic leukemia. CDR3 in DNA: TGTGCCAGCAGCTTACGGGACCCTACTAACTATGGCTACACCTTC. Amino acids: CASSLRDPTNYGYTF.